This note documents a single T cell receptor (beta chain) sequence. This clonotype was observed a handful of times. There is no known antigen for this receptor. Within one base of it there is no much larger clone, and no base qualities were kept. Multiplex touch-down PCR with a mixed TRB-A/B primer pool was used to amplify rearranged TRB sequences covering the V, D and J segments. Two consecutive PCR reactions with Phusion HS II polymerase added Illumina adapters and sample indices to the amplicons. Amplicons were gel-purified with the NucleoSpin Gel and PCR Clean-up kit, then checked with Qubit and an Agilent 2100 Bioanalyzer. Libraries were sequenced on an Illumina MiSeq using 600-cycle, single-indexed, paired-end runs. In the source study's methods: TRB sequences were processed with MiXCR versions 2.12 and 3.0.5. Each unique CDR3 nucleotide sequence was counted as one clone, and only productive sequences with at least two reads were retained. Repertoire metrics included Shannon diversity, evenness, clonality (one minus evenness), and alpha-parameterized diversity profiles from alpha 0 to 5. Generation probabilities of clones in paired pre- and post-chemotherapy samples were computed with the IGoR algorithm. Through fastp at Q25 and MiXCR, TCRdb rebuilt clones from the public reads, retaining in-frame beta chains. Each entry merges the rows of one CDR3 protein and shows their most common DNA and genes. These V and J calls originate from TCRdb's pipeline instead of the authors' own analysis. For this sample there are around 1,400 distinct CDR3 sequences; 21% appear just once. The biggest ten clones account for 69% of the sample.

The record originates from a study of T cell repertoires in aging, cancer and after chemotherapy (dated by TCRdb to between 2018 and 2021). Context from the whole study: Donors spanned six age groups from 30 or younger to 70 or older, with at least three individuals per group. Paired pre- and post-chemotherapy samples in the solid tumor group came from brain tumor (glioblastoma) patients receiving temozolomide-based therapy. In total, the full dataset held millions of TCR reads. Peripheral blood TCR beta repertoires from healthy donors and cancer patients were profiled to examine immunoaging and T cell reconstitution after chemotherapy. Alongside fewer than 100 healthy donors serving as a reference group, the cohort included roughly 220 cancer patients, of whom some 94 had hematological cancers and approximately 120 had solid cancers. Findings and caveats that apply to the study as a whole: In both cancer cohorts, the median generation probability rose over the chemotherapy interval, which suggests that the repertoire was reconstituted through rebound thymic output. Significantly lower blood TCR diversity and higher clonality were observed in untreated patients with hematological or solid cancers than in age-matched healthy donors. In healthy donors, the drop in TCR diversity with age came mainly from a loss of richness, whereas in cancer patients a loss of evenness also played a part. It was noted by the authors that conclusions about immunological memory after chemotherapy cannot be drawn from the repertoire data.

Instead of sorted cells or RNA, genomic DNA extracted from peripheral blood served as the source for amplifying TCR beta rearrangements. V gives up 2 bases and J gives up 1 base, and the segment between their germline ends measures 9 bases. Its CDR3 holds 15 amino acids, cysteine through phenylalanine. Left in the record is the CDR3 DNA by itself, 45 bases read in frame from the first base. In the germline V gene (reference sequence), CDR1 corresponds to MNHEY and CDR2 to SMNVEV. The chain was built from TRBV27 and TRBJ1-3, with the D gene not confidently named. The specimen was blood. The sequence came from a human donor with a solid tumor. The DNA sequence is given as TGTGCCAGCAGTTTAAGGCCAGGTTCTGGAAACACCATATATTTT. Its product reads: CASSLRPGSGNTIYF.